This record covers a single T cell receptor (beta chain). The antigen remains unidentified. Caucasian, healthy and from Russia, the donors were aged between roughly 6 and 95. This record belongs to a study of blood T cells in healthy people across ages. Losses at the gene ends were 7 bases for V and 3 bases for J; bases not matched to a gene: 6. CDR3 length: 14 amino acids. Germline V gene sequence: CDR1 MNHEY, CDR2 SVGAGI. A second about 7 to 11 cycle PCR used barcoded and J-beta primers. MiXCR was run by TCRdb on the 5' RACE reads, yielding one entry per CDR3 protein. This table has about a million distinct CDR3 sequences, roughly half appearing once. Study-level points and caveats: Naive CD4+ cells and diversity were both higher in long-lived donors than in aged donors. With age, beta diversity per million T cells declined roughly linearly, significantly by roughly 40.

The sequencing input was blood. This TCR came from an older woman in good health. The rearrangement links TRBV6-5 to TRBJ2-1; 7 bases map to TRBD1. DNA of the CDR3: TGTGCCAGCATTCCTTGGACAGGCTACAATGAGCAGTTCTTC. Translated: CASIPWTGYNEQFF.